Below, one TCR beta chain is given with its context. In the authors' methods: By means of reference gene primer amplification, nucleated cell counts were estimated. Here immunoSEQ multiplex PCR was the method, and the copy in TCRdb shows in-frame clones only, minus some. The V and J calls and clone size come from that table; D and trimming were worked out from the DNA. The sample lists around 150,000 clones; around 92% were seen once. This sample was taken from a study of blood T cell repertoires in COVID-19. Overall study: Researchers got acute and convalescent COVID-19 samples from the United States, Italy and Spain.

Germline V lookup: CDR1 SGHDN, CDR2 FVKESK. The CDR3 extends over 14 amino acids. Germline trimming cut 4 bases from V and 7 bases from J; bases unmatched to any gene: 7. Seattle patient enrollment occurred during active infection, with longitudinal follow-up thereafter. This chain uses TRBV14 with TRBJ2-1, with 7 bases matching TRBD1. Material: peripheral blood. The clonotype originates from a man aged 30 to 39 with COVID-19, enrolled during active disease. The CDR3 region has the DNA TGTGCCAGCAGCCCCTCTTACAGGGGTAATGAGCAGTTCTTC. It translates to CASSPSYRGNEQFF.